The rows below give T cell receptor beta chains drawn from one sample of a study of T-cell memory formation after mild COVID-19. TCRdb reprocessed the 5' RACE reads via MiXCR and lists one record per CDR3 protein. The sample contains 350,000 to 450,000 distinct CDR3 sequences, approximately 27% of which appear only once. Sequenced input: PBMCs or a T cell subset sorted from them (not recorded which). The receptors were sampled from an adult woman who had mild COVID-19 (a few samples of this study predate the infection). Cell type and time point are not known. The CDR3 runs from the conserved cysteine through the conserved F or W. The order of the fields is D gene, J gene, clone size, V gene, CDR3 protein, CDR3 DNA. D genes are given only for firm matches. Clone size appears in some rows only: once, few, many, or a class for an expanded clone.

d_gene: .
j_gene: TRBJ1-2
abundance: few
v_gene: TRBV5-1
CDR3aa: CASSLDWANYGYTF
CDR3nt: TGCGCCAGCAGCTTGGACTGGGCTAACTATGGCTACACCTTC

d_gene: TRBD1
j_gene: TRBJ1-5
abundance: .
v_gene: TRBV5-1
CDR3aa: CASSLGDSGQPQHF
CDR3nt: TGCGCCAGCAGCTTGGGGGACAGCGGGCAGCCCCAGCATTTT

d_gene: .
j_gene: TRBJ1-1
abundance: .
v_gene: TRBV12-3/TRBV12-4
CDR3aa: CASSFRGLGTEAFF
CDR3nt: TGTGCCAGCAGTTTCCGGGGCCTTGGGACTGAAGCTTTCTTT

d_gene: .
j_gene: TRBJ1-5
abundance: .
v_gene: TRBV20-1
CDR3aa: CSASYSPSNQPQHF
CDR3nt: TGCAGTGCCTCGTACTCCCCTAGCAATCAGCCCCAGCATTTT

d_gene: TRBD1
j_gene: TRBJ2-1
abundance: many
v_gene: TRBV12-3/TRBV12-4
CDR3aa: CASRAGTGGYNEQFF
CDR3nt: TGTGCCAGCAGGGCCGGGACAGGGGGTTACAATGAGCAGTTCTTC

d_gene: TRBD1
j_gene: TRBJ1-1
abundance: .
v_gene: TRBV12-3/TRBV12-4
CDR3aa: CASSLAGQEAFF
CDR3nt: TGTGCCAGCAGTTTGGCGGGACAGGAAGCTTTCTTT

d_gene: .
j_gene: TRBJ2-7
abundance: few
v_gene: TRBV5-1
CDR3aa: CASSSELYEQYF
CDR3nt: TGCGCCAGCAGCTCCGAACTCTACGAGCAGTACTTC

d_gene: .
j_gene: TRBJ2-7
abundance: .
v_gene: TRBV20-1
CDR3aa: CSARQAGLREQYF
CDR3nt: TGCAGTGCTAGACAGGCAGGGCTGAGGGAGCAGTACTTC

d_gene: TRBD1
j_gene: TRBJ2-7
abundance: .
v_gene: TRBV10-3
CDR3aa: CAISPGQGAIEQYF
CDR3nt: TGTGCCATCAGTCCGGGACAGGGGGCCATCGAGCAGTACTTC

d_gene: TRBD1
j_gene: TRBJ2-7
abundance: .
v_gene: TRBV6-2/TRBV6-3
CDR3aa: CASTHRDSSYEQYF
CDR3nt: TGTGCCAGCACCCACCGGGACAGCTCCTACGAGCAGTACTTC

d_gene: TRBD1
j_gene: TRBJ2-2
abundance: .
v_gene: TRBV9
CDR3aa: CASSQPGQGLEELFF
CDR3nt: TGTGCCAGCAGCCAACCGGGACAGGGTCTTGAGGAGCTGTTTTTT

d_gene: .
j_gene: TRBJ1-1
abundance: .
v_gene: TRBV5-1
CDR3aa: CASSLVGGAEAFF
CDR3nt: TGCGCCAGCAGCCTGGTGGGGGGAGCTGAAGCTTTCTTT

d_gene: .
j_gene: TRBJ2-6
abundance: .
v_gene: TRBV18
CDR3aa: CASSPQASGANVLTF
CDR3nt: TGTGCCAGCTCACCACAGGCCTCTGGGGCCAACGTCCTGACTTTC

d_gene: .
j_gene: TRBJ1-5
abundance: few
v_gene: TRBV7-8
CDR3aa: CASSLEEGSYGNQPQHF
CDR3nt: TGTGCCAGCAGCTTAGAGGAGGGGTCCTATGGCAATCAGCCCCAGCATTTT